The next 6 T cell receptor beta chains were all read from a single sample in a study of OX40 agonist ivuxolimab in advanced cancers. Profiling relied on immunoSEQ multiplex PCR, and the TCRdb table lists in-frame clones only, not all of them. Altogether some 100,000 clones are present, just over 90% being singletons, with the ten largest covering over 0.3%. The material sequenced was CD4+ or CD8+ T cells sorted from blood, taken in a trial of the OX40 agonist ivuxolimab. The origin of the receptors is an adult with an advanced solid tumor such as melanoma, head and neck, liver or kidney cancer.

The genes are TRBV5-4 and TRBJ2-2; TRBD2 might be the D (5 bases). Deletions cut 0 bases from V and 0 bases from J, with 12 bases between. Germline CDR1 is SGHNT and CDR2 is YYREEE (reference sequence). The CDR3 contains 17 residues. CDR3 region: CASSLGWGASNTGELFF. CDR3 in DNA: TGTGCCAGCAGCTTGGGTTGGGGAGCTTCGAACACCGGGGAGCTGTTTTTT.

The chain employs TRBV19 and TRBJ2-1; 10 positions agree with TRBD1. CDR3 length: 16 amino acids. CDR1 and CDR2 from the germline V gene are LNHDA and SQIVND (reference sequence). V lost 0 bases, J lost 3 bases, and 2 bases stayed unmatched. In DNA, the CDR3 is TGTGCCAGTAGTATAGATGGACAGGGGGTCTACAATGAGCAGTTCTTC. Its translation is CASSIDGQGVYNEQFF.

V usage is TRBV4-3 and J usage is TRBJ2-2; a possible D gene is TRBD2 (6 bases). The length of the CDR3 is 15 residues. V was pared by 0 bases and J by 7 bases, with 12 bases between. Germline CDR1 reads LGHNA; CDR2 reads YSLEER. Written as DNA, the CDR3 is TGCGCCAGCAGCCAAGATAATTGGGGGGTCGGGGAGCTGTTTTTT. It yields the protein CASSQDNWGVGELFF.

The chain couples TRBV4-1 to TRBJ2-4, with D perhaps TRBD1 or TRBD2 (5 bases each). The V and J ends lost 3 bases and 5 bases respectively, with 23 bases between them. There are 18 residues in the CDR3. The germline gives CDR1 MGHRA, CDR2 YSYEKL. CDR3 sequence: CASSHPTGTAGSQNIQYF. CDR3 DNA sequence: TGCGCCAGCAGCCACCCGACCGGGACGGCCGGGTCCCAAAACATTCAGTACTTC.

This chain uses TRBV5-1 with TRBJ2-7, with D perhaps TRBD1 or TRBD2 (5 bases each). V lost 2 bases and J 5 bases, leaving 11 bases between the germline ends. Germline CDR1 reads SGHRS; CDR2 reads YFSETQ. This CDR3 has 13 residues. The CDR3 spells CASSFSVGDEQYF. The CDR3 DNA reads TGCGCCAGCAGCTTCTCAGTGGGGGACGAGCAGTACTTC. Drawing the rest from reference TRBV5-1 and TRBJ2-7, the complete variable domain is KAGVTQTPRYLIKTRGQQVTLSCSPISGHRSVSWYQQTPGQGLQFLFEYFSETQRNKGNFPGRFSGRQFSNSRSEMNVSTLELGDSALYLCASSFSVGDEQYFGPGTRLTVT.

This rearrangement joins TRBV28 to TRBJ2-7, with D possibly being TRBD2 (5 bases). The CDR3 is made up of 14 amino acids. CDR1 is MDHEN and CDR2 is SYDVKM in the germline V gene. V was cut by 5 bases and J by 2 bases, with 13 bases left in between. The CDR3 reads CASSRPAGTYEQYF. The CDR3 coding sequence is TGTGCCAGCAGTAGACCGGCCGGGACCTACGAGCAGTACTTC.